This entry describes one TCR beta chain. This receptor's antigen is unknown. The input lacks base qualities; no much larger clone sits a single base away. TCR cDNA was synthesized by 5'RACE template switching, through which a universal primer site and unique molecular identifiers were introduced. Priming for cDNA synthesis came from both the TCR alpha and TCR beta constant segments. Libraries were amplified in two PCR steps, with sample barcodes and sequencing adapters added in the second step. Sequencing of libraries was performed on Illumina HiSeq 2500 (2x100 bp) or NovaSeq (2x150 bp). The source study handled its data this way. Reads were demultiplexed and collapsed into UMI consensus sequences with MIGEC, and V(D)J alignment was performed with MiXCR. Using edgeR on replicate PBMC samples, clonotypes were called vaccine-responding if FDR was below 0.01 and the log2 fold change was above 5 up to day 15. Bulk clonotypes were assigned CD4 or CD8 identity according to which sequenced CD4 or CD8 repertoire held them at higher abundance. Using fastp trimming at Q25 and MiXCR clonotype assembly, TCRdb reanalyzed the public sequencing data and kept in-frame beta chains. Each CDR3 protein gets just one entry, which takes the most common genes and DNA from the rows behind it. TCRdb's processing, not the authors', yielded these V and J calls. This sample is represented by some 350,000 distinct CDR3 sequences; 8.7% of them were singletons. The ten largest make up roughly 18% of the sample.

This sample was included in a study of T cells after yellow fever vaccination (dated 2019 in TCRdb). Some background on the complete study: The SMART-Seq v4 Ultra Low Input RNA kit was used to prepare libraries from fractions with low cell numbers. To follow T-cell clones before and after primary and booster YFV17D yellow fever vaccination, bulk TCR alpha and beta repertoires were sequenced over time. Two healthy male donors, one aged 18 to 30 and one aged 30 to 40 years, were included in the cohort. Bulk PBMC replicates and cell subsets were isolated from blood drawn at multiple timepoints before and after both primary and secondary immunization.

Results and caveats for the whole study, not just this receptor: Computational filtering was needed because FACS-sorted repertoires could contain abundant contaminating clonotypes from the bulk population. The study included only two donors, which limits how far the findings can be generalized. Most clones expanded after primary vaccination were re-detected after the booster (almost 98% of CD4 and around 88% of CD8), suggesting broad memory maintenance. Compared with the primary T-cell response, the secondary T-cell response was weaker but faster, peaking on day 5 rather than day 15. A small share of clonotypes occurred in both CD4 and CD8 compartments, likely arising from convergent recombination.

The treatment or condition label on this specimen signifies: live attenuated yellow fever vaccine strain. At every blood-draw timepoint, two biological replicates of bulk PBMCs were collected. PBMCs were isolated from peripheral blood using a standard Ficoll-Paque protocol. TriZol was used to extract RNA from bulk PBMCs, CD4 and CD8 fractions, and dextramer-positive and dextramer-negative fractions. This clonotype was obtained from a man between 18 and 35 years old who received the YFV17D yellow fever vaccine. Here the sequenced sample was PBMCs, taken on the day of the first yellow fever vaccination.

The CDR3 reads as follows: CASSQDFREAFF. DNA sequence: TGTGCCAGCAGCCAAGATTTTAGGGAAGCTTTCTTT. The sequence links TRBV3-1 to TRBJ1-1, with the D gene too uncertain to name. For CDR1 and CDR2, the germline V gene (reference sequence) lists LGHDT and YNNKEL. V is reduced by 0 bases and J by 8 bases, leaving a spacing of 7 bases between them. There are 12 amino acids in the CDR3, from cysteine to phenylalanine inclusive. CDR3 DNA only is kept here, 36 bases in frame from base 1.